A selection of T cell receptor beta chains follows, all from one sample in a study of blood T cell repertoires in COVID-19. The table came from immunoSEQ multiplex PCR; TCRdb's copy has only in-frame clones and leaves some out. The sample includes some 520,000 clones, 75% to 90% seen only once; the top ten take around 0.95%. Sequencing was performed on peripheral blood. The receptors were gathered from a man between 18 and 35 years old with COVID-19, enrolled during active disease. Each CDR3 is given with its conserved first and last residue. D genes are given only for firm matches. Some rows mark clone size as missing; the rest say once, few, many or name a class of expanded clone.

TRBV18	.	TRBJ1-3	18	.	CASSPRPDPKSSGNTIYF	TGTGCCAGCTCACCACGGCCCGATCCGAAATCCTCTGGAAACACCATATATTTT
TRBV5-1	.	TRBJ1-3	10	.	CAVLDNTIYF	TGCGCCGTACTCGATAACACCATATATTTT
TRBV14	.	TRBJ2-1	15	.	CASSHLLDSYNEQFF	TGTGCCAGCAGCCATTTACTAGACTCCTACAATGAGCAGTTCTTC
TRBV18	TRBD1	TRBJ2-3	14	.	CASSPDRGGDTQYF	TGTGCCAGCTCACCAGACAGGGGTGGCGATACGCAGTATTTT
TRBV6-2/TRBV6-3	.	TRBJ1-5	15	.	CASSSVEQGAQPQHF	TGTGCCAGCAGTTCCGTAGAACAGGGCGCTCAGCCCCAGCATTTT
TRBV27	TRBD2	TRBJ2-1	12	.	CASSLSGGAQFF	TGTGCCAGCAGTTTATCCGGGGGGGCCCAGTTCTTC
TRBV27	.	TRBJ1-1	14	.	CASSPLGGYTEAFF	TGTGCCAGCAGTCCCCTGGGAGGGTACACTGAAGCTTTCTTT
TRBV7-8	.	TRBJ2-7	16	.	CASSLAAAADPYEQYF	TGTGCCAGCAGCTTAGCGGCGGCTGCCGATCCCTACGAGCAGTACTTC
TRBV11-2	TRBD1	TRBJ2-1	17	.	CASSFHLGTESRHEQFF	TGTGCCAGCAGTTTCCATCTCGGGACAGAAAGCCGGCATGAGCAGTTCTTC
TRBV27	TRBD1	TRBJ1-3	14	.	CASSSGQPGNTIYF	TGTGCCAGCAGTTCGGGACAGCCTGGAAACACCATATATTTT
TRBV24-1	TRBD1	TRBJ2-3	15	.	CATSDYRQGKDTQYF	TGTGCCACCAGTGACTACCGACAGGGTAAAGATACGCAGTATTTT
TRBV3-1/TRBV3-2	TRBD1	TRBJ2-7	15	.	CASSPRTGGGGEQYF	TGTGCCAGCAGCCCCAGGACAGGTGGTGGCGGCGAGCAGTACTTC
TRBV5-4	.	TRBJ2-6	15	.	CASRSWGAGANVLTF	TGTGCCAGCAGGTCATGGGGGGCTGGGGCCAACGTCCTGACTTTC
TRBV7-3	TRBD2	TRBJ2-1	16	.	CASSVTSGGPYNEQFF	TGTGCCAGCAGCGTCACTAGCGGGGGTCCCTACAATGAGCAGTTCTTC
TRBV2	TRBD2	TRBJ2-7	12	once	CASLGGQGEQYF	TGTGCCAGCCTGGGAGGGCAAGGCGAGCAGTACTTC
TRBV15	.	TRBJ1-4	15	.	CATSRRGQRPEKLFF	TGTGCCACCAGCAGAAGGGGTCAGAGGCCTGAAAAACTGTTTTTT
TRBV11-2	.	TRBJ1-1	13	.	CASSLVRHTEAFF	TGTGCCAGCAGCTTAGTCAGGCACACTGAAGCTTTCTTT
TRBV5-4	.	TRBJ1-6	14	few	CASSLQGEDSPLHF	TGTGCCAGCAGCTTACAGGGAGAGGATTCACCCCTCCACTTT
TRBV10-2	TRBD1	TRBJ2-3	15	.	CASRAPGTVSDTQYF	TGCGCCAGCAGAGCTCCCGGGACAGTGTCAGATACGCAGTATTTT
TRBV12-5	.	TRBJ2-1	13	.	CASGLVLNNEQFF	TGTGCTAGTGGTTTGGTACTAAACAATGAGCAGTTCTTC
TRBV10-3	TRBD2	TRBJ2-7	16	.	CAISDYSSGRAYEQYF	TGTGCCATCAGTGATTATTCTAGCGGGAGAGCCTACGAGCAGTACTTC
TRBV4-1	.	TRBJ2-3	12	.	CASSHNTDTQYF	TGCGCCAGCAGCCACAACACAGATACGCAGTATTTT
TRBV5-1	.	TRBJ2-1	12	.	CASMESYNEQFF	TGCGCCAGCATGGAGTCATACAATGAGCAGTTCTTC
TRBV6-5	.	TRBJ1-2	13	.	CASRQASFYGYTF	TGTGCCAGCAGGCAGGCATCCTTCTATGGCTACACCTTC
TRBV19	TRBD1	TRBJ1-5	17	.	CASSRDRGLRVTQPQHF	TGTGCCAGTAGTCGAGACAGGGGGCTCCGGGTAACTCAGCCCCAGCATTTT
TRBV18	TRBD2	TRBJ2-3	12	.	CASSPQGLEQYF	TGTGCCAGCTCACCACAAGGACTAGAGCAGTATTTT
TRBV12-2	.	TRBJ2-3	18	.	CASRLYPHSPGGYDTQYF	TGTGCAAGTCGCTTGTATCCCCATTCTCCGGGAGGTTACGACACGCAGTATTTT
TRBV18	.	TRBJ1-1	14	.	CASSRGGEDTEAFF	TGTGCCAGCTCCCGGGGGGGCGAGGACACTGAAGCTTTCTTT
TRBV5-5	.	TRBJ2-3	13	.	CASSLSRRNTQYF	TGTGCCAGCAGCTTGTCTAGAAGGAATACGCAGTATTTT
TRBV5-1	.	TRBJ2-5	15	.	CASSLQPGAGETQYF	TGCGCCAGCAGCCTGCAACCAGGGGCGGGTGAGACCCAGTACTTC
TRBV7-8	.	TRBJ2-1	14	.	CASSPETTYNEQFF	TGTGCCAGCAGCCCCGAGACTACCTACAATGAGCAGTTCTTC
TRBV19	.	TRBJ2-7	14	.	CASSLTGPYYEQYF	TGTGCCAGTAGTTTGACAGGCCCCTACTACGAGCAGTACTTC
TRBV9	TRBD2	TRBJ2-1	17	few	CASSRLAGNSIYNEQFF	TGTGCCAGCAGCAGACTAGCGGGAAACTCAATTTACAATGAGCAGTTCTTC
TRBV2	.	TRBJ1-2	14	.	CASSILQGNYGYTF	TGTGCCAGCAGTATTCTGCAGGGTAACTATGGCTACACCTTC
TRBV11-3	.	TRBJ1-1	13	.	CASSSELNTEAFF	TGTGCCAGCAGCTCCGAGTTGAACACTGAAGCTTTCTTT
TRBV5-4	TRBD2	TRBJ2-3	14	few	CASSPGTSIDTQYF	TGTGCCAGCAGCCCTGGGACTAGCATAGATACGCAGTATTTT
TRBV4-1	.	TRBJ2-1	14	once	CASSQDRSAQGQFF	TGCGCCAGCAGCCAAGATCGGTCGGCGCAGGGGCAGTTCTTC
TRBV5-1	.	TRBJ2-7	11	.	CASSSVYEQYF	TGCGCCAGCAGCTCCGTCTACGAGCAGTACTTC
TRBV27	.	TRBJ2-1	13	.	CASSFLATNEQFF	TGTGCCAGCAGTTTCTTAGCGACCAATGAGCAGTTCTTC
TRBV5-4	.	TRBJ2-7	13	few	CASSFAGSYEQYF	TGTGCCAGCAGTTTCGCTGGGAGCTACGAGCAGTACTTC
TRBV2	TRBD2	TRBJ2-7	15	.	CASRRTGGQPYEQYF	TGTGCCAGCAGGCGGACGGGAGGACAACCCTACGAGCAGTACTTC
TRBV11-2	TRBD2	TRBJ2-1	16	.	CASSSGLAGVYNEQFF	TGTGCCAGCAGCTCCGGACTAGCGGGGGTATACAATGAGCAGTTCTTC
TRBV27	.	TRBJ2-1	18	.	CASSFYTGTDSRYNEQFF	TGTGCCAGCAGTTTCTATACCGGGACGGACAGCAGATACAATGAGCAGTTCTTC
TRBV12-3/TRBV12-4	.	TRBJ2-7	12	.	CASSLQVYEQYF	TGTGCCAGCAGTTTACAGGTTTACGAGCAGTACTTC
TRBV12-3/TRBV12-4	TRBD1	TRBJ1-1	13	once	CASTTGPDTEAFF	TGTGCCAGTACGACAGGGCCGGACACTGAAGCTTTCTTT
TRBV7-9	.	TRBJ2-5	15	.	CASSLGQGLQETQYF	TGTGCCAGCAGCTTAGGTCAGGGCCTGCAAGAGACCCAGTACTTC
TRBV5-1	.	TRBJ1-3	15	.	CASSPDFGSGNTIYF	TGCGCCAGCAGCCCGGACTTCGGCTCTGGAAACACCATATATTTT
TRBV10-3	.	TRBJ1-1	13	few	CAISESQNTEAFF	TGTGCCATCAGTGAGTCCCAGAACACTGAAGCTTTCTTT
TRBV9	.	TRBJ2-5	16	.	CASSSRPQGHQETQYF	TGTGCCAGCAGCAGCAGACCGCAGGGGCACCAAGAGACCCAGTACTTC
TRBV7-9	TRBD2	TRBJ2-7	15	.	CASSLDAGGSYEQYF	TGTGCCAGCAGCTTAGATGCGGGAGGCTCCTACGAGCAGTACTTC
TRBV19	TRBD1	TRBJ1-2	15	.	CASSIGTGFFYGYTF	TGTGCCAGTAGTATCGGGACAGGGTTCTTCTATGGCTACACCTTC
TRBV7-9	TRBD2	TRBJ2-1	17	.	CASSPYRGGLAYGEQFF	TGTGCCAGCAGCCCATACCGGGGGGGACTAGCGTATGGGGAGCAGTTCTTC
TRBV6-6	TRBD1	TRBJ2-4	12	.	CASSNRGDIQYF	TGTGCCAGCAGTAACAGGGGTGACATTCAGTACTTC
TRBV7-9	.	TRBJ2-3	14	once	CASSLGGNADTQYF	TGTGCCAGCAGCTTAGGCGGGAACGCAGATACGCAGTATTTT
TRBV2	TRBD2	TRBJ2-5	14	.	CASSERLAVETQYF	TGTGCCAGCAGTGAGCGGCTAGCGGTAGAGACCCAGTACTTC
TRBV7-8	.	TRBJ1-6	16	.	CASSPEGVRYNSPLHF	TGTGCCAGCAGCCCCGAAGGGGTCAGATATAATTCACCCCTCCACTTT
TRBV18	.	TRBJ2-5	12	.	CASSFAGETQYF	TGTGCCAGCTCATTTGCGGGAGAGACCCAGTACTTC
TRBV3-1/TRBV3-2	.	TRBJ2-5	13	.	CASSQNDRETQYF	TGTGCCAGCAGCCAAAACGACAGGGAGACCCAGTACTTC